This T cell receptor (beta chain) is drawn from a study of blood T cells in healthy people across ages. Study-level background: Template switching retrieved approximately one barcoded beta molecule for each two T cells.

This CDR3 has 15 residues. The ends were cut back, 0 bases at V and 5 bases at J, with 16 bases in the middle. In germline, CDR1 is DFQATT, CDR2 SNEGSKA (reference sequence). This clonotype was observed a few times. Its antigen is unknown. Overall study results and limits: Age advanced and TCR beta diversity per million T cells fell, roughly linearly.

Sample-barcoded 5' priming and a J-beta primer mix drove a second PCR of about 6 to 12 cycles. Every molecule of cDNA carried a tag from a template-switch adaptor with 12 random nucleotides. Each CDR3 protein gets one entry after TCRdb re-called the 5' RACE reads with MiXCR. This sample has some 1 million distinct CDR3 sequences; around 43% occur once, and the top ten carry under 20%. The V call is TRBV20-1, the J call TRBJ1-1; D gene unclear. The clonotype was recovered from a woman aged 60-75 years in good health. Sequenced material: blood. CDR3 DNA sequence: TGCAGTGCTAGAGATAAAGCCAGTTCGAATACTGAAGCTTTCTTT. Its translation is CSARDKASSNTEAFF.